This T cell receptor (beta chain) was documented in a study of blood T cell repertoires in COVID-19. Study details: Some COVID-19 samples were acute and others convalescent; all came from the United States, Italy and Spain. The cDNA or gDNA used as material had been derived from T cells, B-cell-depleted T cells, or PBMCs.

In the source study's methods: Nucleated cell counts were estimated from reference gene primer amplification. Clones were sequenced by immunoSEQ multiplex PCR, and TCRdb holds only the in-frame ones, with some missing. The DNA gave D and trimming, while V, J and clone size come from that table. The table records 60,000 to 75,000 clones, about 87% of them present only once. Germline trimming cut 2 bases from V and 8 bases from J; bases unmatched to any gene: 6. The CDR3 covers 15 residues. Germline V gives CDR1 SGHTA, CDR2 FQGNSA. The clonotype originates from a man aged 45 to 65 with active COVID-19. The V call is TRBV7-2, the J call TRBJ2-1; 10 bases are a match to TRBD1. The sequencing sample was made of peripheral blood. The CDR3 sequence is CASSLLRDRGHEQFF. Written as DNA, the CDR3 is TGTGCCAGCAGCTTACTGCGGGACAGGGGCCATGAGCAGTTCTTC.